The clone carrying this TCR beta chain has at least ten counts. Its antigen remains unidentified. The deep-level immunoSEQ assay was used. Method: immunoSEQ multiplex PCR; TCRdb's copy keeps in-frame clones and lacks some. Seen here are around 1,100,000 clones, 60% to 80% observed once, and the top ten hold almost 0.9%. The CDR3 is 13 residues long. Germline CDR1 and CDR2: SNHLY and FYNNEI. The ends were cut back, 5 bases at V and 8 bases at J, with 15 bases in the middle. The sample belongs to a study of shared clonotypes between healthy human individuals. Study-level information: CD8 memory received one plate per donor, CD8 naive two, CD4 memory three and CD4 naive three. The study, taken as a whole, reports: Clonotype sharing among donors was thought likely to change with sequencing depth.

The TCR sequence derives from a man between 18 and 35 years old in good health. Some clones in this sample may be carry-over from other donors' samples. The gene calls are TRBV2 and TRBJ1-2; a weak D match, TRBD1 (5 bases). The sample comprised memory CD4+ T cells from PBMCs. Subset given: CD45RA-negative fraction. DNA for the CDR3: TGTGCCAGCAGTCAGGGACCAGCTTTAGGCTACACCTTC. This gives the protein CASSQGPALGYTF.